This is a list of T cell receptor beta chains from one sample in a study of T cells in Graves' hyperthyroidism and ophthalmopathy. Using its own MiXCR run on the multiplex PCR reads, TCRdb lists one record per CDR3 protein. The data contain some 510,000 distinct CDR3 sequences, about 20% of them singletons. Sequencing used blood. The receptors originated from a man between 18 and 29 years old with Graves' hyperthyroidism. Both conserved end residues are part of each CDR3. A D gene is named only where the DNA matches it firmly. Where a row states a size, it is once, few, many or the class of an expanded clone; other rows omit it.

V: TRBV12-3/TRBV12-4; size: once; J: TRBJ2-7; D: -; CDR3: CASSPRGEGYEQYF; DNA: TGTGCCAGCAGCCCCCGCGGGGAAGGGTACGAGCAGTACTTC
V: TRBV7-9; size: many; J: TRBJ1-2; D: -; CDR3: CASSLRLAGRDGYTF; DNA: TGTGCCAGCAGCTTACGACTTGCAGGGCGCGATGGCTACACCTTC
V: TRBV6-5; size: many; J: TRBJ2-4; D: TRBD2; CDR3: CASSSARLRGGIQYF; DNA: TGTGCCAGCAGTTCCGCAAGACTCCGGGGGGGCATTCAGTACTTC
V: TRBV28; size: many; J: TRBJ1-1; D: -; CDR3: CASSLTLMNTEAFF; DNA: TGTGCCAGCAGTTTAACACTTATGAACACTGAAGCTTTCTTT
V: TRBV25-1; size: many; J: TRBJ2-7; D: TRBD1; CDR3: CASSYGTGNYEQYF; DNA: TGTGCCAGCAGTTACGGGACAGGGAACTACGAGCAGTACTTC
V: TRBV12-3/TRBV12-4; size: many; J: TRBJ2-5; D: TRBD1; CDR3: CASSPSGGETQYF; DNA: TGTGCCAGCAGTCCATCAGGGGGAGAGACCCAGTACTTC
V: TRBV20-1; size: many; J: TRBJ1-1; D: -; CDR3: CSASDLGTEAFF; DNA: TGCAGTGCTTCCGACCTCGGGACTGAAGCTTTCTTT
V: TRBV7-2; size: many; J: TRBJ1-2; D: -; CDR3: CASSLVYDSSGGYTF; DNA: TGTGCCAGCAGCTTAGTATATGACAGTTCAGGTGGCTACACCTTC
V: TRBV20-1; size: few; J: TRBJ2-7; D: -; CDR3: CSLRAYEQYF; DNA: TGCAGTTTGAGGGCCTACGAGCAGTACTTC
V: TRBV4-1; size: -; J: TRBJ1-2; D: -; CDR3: CASSQDGLRGYTF; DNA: TGCGCCAGCAGCCAAGACGGACTAAGGGGCTACACCTTC
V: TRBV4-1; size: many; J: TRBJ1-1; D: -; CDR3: CASSHPRATEAFF; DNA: TGCGCCAGCAGCCATCCCCGGGCCACTGAAGCTTTCTTT
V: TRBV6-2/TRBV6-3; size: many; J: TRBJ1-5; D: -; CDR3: CASSYLDRPPQHF; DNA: TGTGCCAGCAGTTACTTGGATCGACCGCCCCAGCATTTT
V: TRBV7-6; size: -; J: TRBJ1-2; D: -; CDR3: CASSLDGGLGYTF; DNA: TGTGCCAGCAGCTTAGATGGGGGCCTGGGCTACACCTTC
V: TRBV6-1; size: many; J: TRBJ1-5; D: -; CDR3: CASSEAGAMGDGQPQHF; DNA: TGTGCCAGCAGTGAAGCGGGTGCTATGGGGGACGGTCAGCCCCAGCATTTT
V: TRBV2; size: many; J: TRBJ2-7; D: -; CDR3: CDSSGTETYEQYF; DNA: TGTGACAGCAGTGGGACGGAAACCTACGAGCAGTACTTC
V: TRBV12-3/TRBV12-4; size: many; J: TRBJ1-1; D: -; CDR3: CASTPERVNTEAFF; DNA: TGTGCCAGCACCCCGGAGAGGGTGAACACTGAAGCTTTCTTT
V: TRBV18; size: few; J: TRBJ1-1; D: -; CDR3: CASSPNNMNTEAFF; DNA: TGTGCCAGCTCACCTAATAACATGAACACTGAAGCTTTCTTT
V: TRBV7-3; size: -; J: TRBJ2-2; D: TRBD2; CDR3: CASSLNPGGPGTGELFF; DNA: TGTGCCAGCAGCTTAAATCCGGGGGGGCCAGGCACCGGGGAGCTGTTTTTT
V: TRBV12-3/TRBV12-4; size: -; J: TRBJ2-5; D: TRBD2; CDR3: CASSLVAGGLGETQYF; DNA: TGTGCCAGCAGTTTGGTCGCGGGGGGCCTCGGGGAGACCCAGTACTTC
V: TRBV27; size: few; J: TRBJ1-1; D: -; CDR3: CASSLTSGAGEAFF; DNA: TGTGCCAGCAGTTTAACATCAGGGGCGGGTGAAGCTTTCTTT
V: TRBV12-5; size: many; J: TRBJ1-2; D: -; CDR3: CASGSYNQGGGYTF; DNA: TGTGCTAGTGGTTCCTACAACCAAGGGGGAGGCTACACCTTC
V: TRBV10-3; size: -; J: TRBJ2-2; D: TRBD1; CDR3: CAISRTSGTANTGELFF; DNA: TGTGCCATCAGTAGAACGTCCGGGACAGCGAACACCGGGGAGCTGTTTTTT
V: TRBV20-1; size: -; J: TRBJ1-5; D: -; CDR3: CSARVGGASNQPQHF; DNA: TGCAGTGCTAGAGTCGGGGGGGCGAGCAATCAGCCCCAGCATTTT
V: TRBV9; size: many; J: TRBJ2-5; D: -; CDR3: CASSVAAGSGETQYF; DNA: TGTGCCAGCAGCGTAGCAGCGGGTTCGGGCGAGACCCAGTACTTC
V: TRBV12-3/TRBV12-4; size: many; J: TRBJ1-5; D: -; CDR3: CASRSPGGREPQHF; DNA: TGTGCCAGCAGGTCCCCGGGGGGCAGGGAGCCCCAGCATTTT
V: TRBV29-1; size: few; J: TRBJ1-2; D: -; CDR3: CSVEDRGRGGGYTF; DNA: TGCAGCGTTGAAGATCGGGGCAGGGGAGGCGGCTACACCTTC
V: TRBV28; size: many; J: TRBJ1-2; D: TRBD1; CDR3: CASSPPPTGDYGYTF; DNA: TGTGCCAGCAGTCCCCCCCCGACAGGGGACTATGGCTACACCTTC
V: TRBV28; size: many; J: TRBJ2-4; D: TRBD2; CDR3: CASSSSGGNSRNIQYF; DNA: TGTGCCAGCAGTTCTAGCGGGGGTAACTCTCGAAACATTCAGTACTTC
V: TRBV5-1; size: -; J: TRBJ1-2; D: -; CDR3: CGSSPQTNYGYTF; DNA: TGCGGCAGCAGCCCACAGACTAACTATGGCTACACCTTC
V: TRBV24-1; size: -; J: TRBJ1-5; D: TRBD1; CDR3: CATRDRGPNQPQHF; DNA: TGTGCCACCAGGGACAGGGGGCCTAATCAGCCCCAGCATTTT
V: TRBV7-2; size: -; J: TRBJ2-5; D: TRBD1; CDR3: CASSLLQGFEGETQYF; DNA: TGTGCCAGCAGCTTATTACAGGGGTTCGAGGGAGAGACCCAGTACTTC
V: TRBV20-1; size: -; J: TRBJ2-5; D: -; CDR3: CSARDFGPPQETQYF; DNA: TGCAGTGCTAGAGATTTTGGGCCTCCCCAAGAGACCCAGTACTTC
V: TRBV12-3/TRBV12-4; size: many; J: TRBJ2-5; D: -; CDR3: CASRGRQETQYF; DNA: TGTGCCAGCAGGGGTAGGCAAGAGACCCAGTACTTC
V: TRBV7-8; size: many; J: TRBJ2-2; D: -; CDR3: CASLGGNTGELFF; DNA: TGTGCCAGCTTGGGGGGAAACACCGGGGAGCTGTTTTTT
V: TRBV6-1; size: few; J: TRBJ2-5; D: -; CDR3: CASKGAGRETQYF; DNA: TGTGCCAGCAAGGGTGCGGGGAGAGAGACCCAGTACTTC
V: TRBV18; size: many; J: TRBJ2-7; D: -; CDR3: CASSPAGRSRSYEQYF; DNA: TGTGCCAGCTCACCCGCCGGCAGGTCCCGCTCCTACGAGCAGTACTTC
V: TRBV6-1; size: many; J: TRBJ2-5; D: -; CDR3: CASTGPPGQQETQYF; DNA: TGTGCCAGCACCGGGCCACCCGGACAGCAAGAGACCCAGTACTTC
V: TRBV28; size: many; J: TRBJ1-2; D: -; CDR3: CASSEPQRPAGGYTF; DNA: TGTGCCAGCAGTGAACCCCAGCGGCCCGCTGGTGGCTACACCTTC
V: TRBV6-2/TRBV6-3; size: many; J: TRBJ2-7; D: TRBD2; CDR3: CASTGLAWEQYF; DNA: TGTGCCAGCACGGGACTAGCCTGGGAGCAGTACTTC
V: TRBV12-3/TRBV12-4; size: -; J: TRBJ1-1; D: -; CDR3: CASSLAGGRVEAFF; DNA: TGTGCCAGCAGTTTGGCGGGGGGCAGAGTTGAAGCTTTCTTT
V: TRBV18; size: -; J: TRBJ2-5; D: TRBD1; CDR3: CASSPNPGQEETQYF; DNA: TGTGCCAGCTCACCTAATCCGGGACAGGAAGAGACCCAGTACTTC
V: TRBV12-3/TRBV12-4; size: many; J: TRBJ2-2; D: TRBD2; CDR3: CASSPGLAGGELFF; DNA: TGTGCCAGCAGTCCCGGACTAGCTGGCGGGGAGCTGTTTTTT
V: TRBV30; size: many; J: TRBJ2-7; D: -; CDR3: CAWTSAAGYSEQYF; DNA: TGTGCCTGGACCTCGGCGGCGGGGTACTCCGAGCAGTACTTC
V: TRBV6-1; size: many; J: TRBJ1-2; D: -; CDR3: CASSEDPATYYGYTF; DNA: TGTGCCAGCAGTGAAGACCCAGCTACCTACTATGGCTACACCTTC
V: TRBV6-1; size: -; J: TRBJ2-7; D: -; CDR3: CASSEQIRSSYEQYF; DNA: TGTGCCAGCAGTGAACAAATAAGGAGCTCCTACGAGCAGTACTTC
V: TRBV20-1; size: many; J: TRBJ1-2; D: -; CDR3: CSTLQDMRGYTF; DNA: TGCAGTACCCTACAGGATATGCGAGGCTACACCTTC